The 2 T cell receptor beta chains in this list originate from one sample, sequenced in a study of blood T cell repertoires in COVID-19. Profiling relied on immunoSEQ multiplex PCR, and the TCRdb table lists in-frame clones only, not all of them. The sample has 75,000 to 85,000 clones; 70% to 90% are singletons. Input material: peripheral blood. The receptors come from a human donor in a cohort sampled during active COVID-19.

This chain connects TRBV28 to TRBJ1-2; D call uncertain. The CDR3 is 13 residues long. Between the trimmed V and J ends, which lost 7 bases and 7 bases, there was a span of 16 bases. Germline V gene lookup returns CDR1 MDHEN and CDR2 SYDVKM. As DNA, the CDR3 is TGTGCCAGCACTCTACCTTTCGGTCCTGGCTACACCTTC. Translated: CASTLPFGPGYTF.

Concerning this clone itself: Compared with germline, one end of the junction differs, possibly owing to a read error. Other DNA sequences in the same sample also yield this CDR3. The CDR3, as DNA: TGTGCTAGCAGTCCAATAGGGGGGAGGGGTGAGCAGTTCTTC. This encodes CASSPIGGRGEQFF. This chain connects TRBV27 to TRBJ2-1; maybe TRBD2 (7 bases). Per the germline V gene, CDR1 is MNHEY and CDR2 is SMNVEV (reference sequence). The CDR3 runs to 14 residues.